The 13 T cell receptor beta chains below all came from one sample that was sequenced in a study of blood T cells in healthy people across ages. With a J-beta primer mix and a sample-barcoded 5' primer, a second PCR ran about 6 to 11 cycles. TCRdb used MiXCR to reprocess the 5' RACE reads, holding one entry per CDR3 protein. Here the sample spans approximately 800,000 distinct CDR3 sequences, roughly 50% being singletons. Sequencing input: blood. These receptors were collected from a middle-aged man in good health.

There are a few counts of this clonotype. The chain links TRBV6-2 or TRBV6-3 to TRBJ1-1; D is unclear. The CDR3 covers 14 residues. From germline, CDR1 is MNHEY and CDR2 SVGEGT. Trimming took off 6 bases at V and 8 bases at J, with 19 bases between the two ends. CDR3 in amino acids: CASRSHKKEKEAFF. The DNA of the CDR3 is TGTGCCAGCAGAAGCCACAAGAAAGAGAAGGAAGCTTTCTTT.

The sample holds one count of this clonotype. The rearrangement links TRBV7-9 to TRBJ1-1; a possible D gene is TRBD1 (5 bases). The CDR3 is 12 amino acids. Germline assignment: CDR1 SEHNR and CDR2 FQNEAQ (reference sequence). V shed 10 bases and J shed 4 bases, with 13 bases lying between them. The chain's CDR3 is CATTGLATEAFF. The CDR3, as DNA: TGTGCCACCACGGGGCTTGCCACTGAAGCTTTCTTT.

The gene calls are TRBV20-1 and TRBJ2-2; 8 nucleotides line up with TRBD1. The germline V gene has CDR1 DFQATT and CDR2 SNEGSKA (reference sequence). This CDR3 has 15 amino acids. J gave up 7 bases and V 5 bases, and 12 bases lay outside the gene matches. This CDR3 reads CSARRTGRFDGELFF. In nucleotides, the CDR3 is TGCAGTGCTCGGAGGACAGGGCGTTTTGACGGGGAGCTGTTTTTT.

This clonotype appeared a few times. The chain has TRBV12-3 or TRBV12-4 and TRBJ2-5, with D perhaps matching TRBD2 (5 bases). CDR3 length: 13 residues. V lost 4 bases and J 5 bases, leaving 11 bases between the germline ends. The CDR3 protein is CASSSPGLETQYF. Here the CDR3 DNA reads TGTGCCAGCAGTTCGCCGGGGTTGGAGACCCAGTACTTC.

The sample holds many counts of this clonotype. This chain connects TRBV7-2 to TRBJ1-2; D possibly corresponds to TRBD1 (6 bases). Germline V gives CDR1 SGHTA, CDR2 FQGNSA. V was clipped by 5 bases and J by 8 bases, with 18 bases between them. The CDR3 spans 14 residues. The CDR3 is CASSPSAGDEGYTF. CDR3 coding DNA: TGTGCCAGCAGCCCCTCGGCAGGGGATGAGGGCTACACCTTC.

The V call is TRBV7-2, the J call TRBJ2-5, with TRBD2 matching over 11 bases. The last part of the DNA fits TRBJ2-7 better; the J call may be wrong. This CDR3 region has 16 residues. Germline V gene sequence: CDR1 SGHTA, CDR2 FQGNSA. CDR3 in amino acids: CASSFGLAGTTYEQYF. DNA of the CDR3: TGTGCCAGCAGCTTTGGACTAGCGGGTACGACCTACGAGCAGTACTTC.

The genes are TRBV7-3 and TRBJ2-3; D gene uncertain. This CDR3 is built from 19 residues. Germline V gene sequence: CDR1 SGHTA, CDR2 FQGTGA. V was shortened by 5 bases and J by 2 bases, with 26 bases between the two germline ends. The CDR3 here is CASSPMWPGSGRDTDTQYF. DNA for the CDR3: TGTGCCAGCAGCCCAATGTGGCCCGGGTCAGGCAGAGACACAGATACGCAGTATTTT.

The chain links TRBV20-1 to TRBJ2-1; possibly TRBD1 or TRBD2 for D (5 bases each). Per germline, CDR1 DFQATT and CDR2 SNEGSKA (reference sequence). The CDR3 extends over 13 amino acids. Deletions cut 6 bases from V and 5 bases from J, with 14 bases between. The CDR3 DNA sequence: TGCAGTGCCCCGGGACCCGCGAACAATGAGCAGTTCTTC. It translates to CSAPGPANNEQFF.

CDR3 protein: CASSQGRQGRHQPQHF. The DNA of the CDR3 is TGTGCCAGCAGCCAAGGTCGGCAGGGTCGACATCAGCCCCAGCATTTT. V is TRBV3-1 and J is TRBJ1-5; TRBD1 is a possible D gene (5 bases). Looked up from germline, CDR1 is LGHDT and CDR2 is YNNKEL (reference sequence). The CDR3 consists of 16 residues. V was cut by 1 base and J by 5 bases, with 15 bases left in between.

The chain joins TRBV4-2 to TRBJ1-4; D is undetermined. V lost 0 bases and J 6 bases, leaving 8 bases between the germline ends. The CDR3 has 14 amino acids. Looked up from germline, CDR1 is LGHNA and CDR2 is YNFKEQ. CDR3: CASSQDSRDEKLFF. Written as DNA, the CDR3 is TGTGCCAGCAGCCAAGATTCGCGGGATGAAAAACTGTTTTTT.

The chain carries TRBV7-9 and TRBJ2-7; no clear D gene. CDR1 is SEHNR and CDR2 is FQNEAQ in the germline V gene (reference sequence). Trimming took off 8 bases at V and 0 bases at J, with 14 bases between the two ends. There are 14 residues in the CDR3. CDR3 coding DNA: TGTGCCAGCGGCCCGGATTTGAGCTCCTACGAGCAGTACTTC. Its translation is CASGPDLSSYEQYF.

This clonotype was counted between two and nine times. The chain couples TRBV20-1 to TRBJ2-7, with TRBD1 matching 7 bases. J lost 3 bases, V lost 6 bases, and 5 bases had no gene match. Per germline, CDR1 DFQATT and CDR2 SNEGSKA (reference sequence). This CDR3 contains 12 residues. The CDR3: CSAGTDDYEQYF. The DNA of the CDR3 is TGCAGTGCGGGGACAGACGACTACGAGCAGTACTTC.

The chain couples TRBV6-5 to TRBJ1-3; 10 bases map to TRBD1. The germline gives CDR1 MNHEY, CDR2 SVGAGI. This CDR3 has 15 residues. The trim removed 5 bases at V and 4 bases at J, leaving 5 bases unmatched. CDR3 nucleotide sequence: TGTGCCAGCAGTAGGGACAGGGGTTACGGAAACACCATATATTTT. This encodes CASSRDRGYGNTIYF.